The 27 T cell receptor beta chains below come from one sample, sequenced in a study of shared clonotypes between healthy human individuals. TCRdb's copy holds only in-frame clones and misses some; the assay was immunoSEQ multiplex PCR. Of hundreds of thousands of clones listed, roughly 95% are singletons. The sequenced sample was naive CD4+ T cells sorted from blood. The subset denotes: CD45RA+ positively selected. Source of these receptors: a woman between 25 and 40 years old in good health.

The chain couples TRBV7-9 to TRBJ2-7, with 9 positions matching TRBD1. V lost 5 bases and J lost 2; bases outside the gene matches: 7. The CDR3 extends over 15 amino acids. CDR1 is SEHNR and CDR2 is FQNEAQ in the germline V gene (reference sequence). CDR3 sequence reads: CASSGTRDRAYEQYF. In DNA form, the CDR3 reads TGTGCCAGCAGCGGCACCCGGGACAGGGCCTACGAGCAGTACTTC.

The chain uses TRBV27 and TRBJ1-3; 7 nucleotides align to TRBD1. CDR3 length: 15 amino acids. With 8 bases clipped from V and 0 bases from J, the junction kept 7 bases outside the gene matches. Germline CDR1 and CDR2: MNHEY and SMNVEV (reference sequence). In DNA form, the CDR3 reads TGTGCCAGCTCCTGGGGACAGATCTCTGGAAACACCATATATTTT. It is translated as CASSWGQISGNTIYF.

CDR3 nucleotides: TGTGCCAGCAGCTCGGACGGGGGCGGGGAGCTGTTTTTT. The encoded protein is CASSSDGGGELFF. The chain joins TRBV7-9 to TRBJ2-2, with a weak D call TRBD2 (6 bases). This CDR3 is 13 amino acids long. The V and J ends lost 4 bases and 7 bases respectively, with 10 bases between them. Germline CDR1 SEHNR, CDR2 FQNEAQ (reference sequence).

The V and J genes are TRBV19 and TRBJ1-5; D is ambiguous. The length of the CDR3 is 16 residues. Per the germline V gene, CDR1 is LNHDA and CDR2 is SQIVND (reference sequence). V was clipped by 7 bases and J by 6 bases, with 22 bases between them. CDR3 DNA: TGTGCCAGTACTAAAAATATCGGGTCTCGAGGTCAGCCCCAGCATTTT. The encoded protein is CASTKNIGSRGQPQHF.

This rearrangement joins TRBV5-1 to TRBJ2-7; D might be TRBD1 (6 bases). The CDR3 sequence is 14 residues long. Deletions cut 5 bases from V and 7 bases from J, with 19 bases between. From germline, CDR1 is SGHRS and CDR2 YFSETQ. The CDR3 nucleotides read TGCGCCAGCAGAGTTGAGACAGGCATCCGGGAGCAGTACTTC. Amino acid sequence: CASRVETGIREQYF.

V gene TRBV27 combines with J gene TRBJ2-7, with 9 bases matching TRBD1. This CDR3 spans 16 amino acids. Germline values: CDR1 MNHEY, CDR2 SMNVEV (reference sequence). J lost 7 bases, V lost 6 bases, and 16 bases had no gene match. This chain's CDR3 is CASSSGTGTGKREQYF. The CDR3 region has the DNA TGTGCCAGCAGCTCTGGGACCGGGACAGGGAAACGGGAGCAGTACTTC.

The CDR3 DNA sequence: TGTGCCAGCAGCCGTGACAGGGACTCCTACAATGAGCAGTTCTTC. Amino acid sequence: CASSRDRDSYNEQFF. The chain couples TRBV7-9 to TRBJ2-1; 7 nucleotides match TRBD1. Germline lookup yields CDR1 SEHNR and CDR2 FQNEAQ (reference sequence). This CDR3 contains 15 residues. The V gene end was trimmed by 5 bases and the J gene end by 0 bases; junction bases not matched to a gene: 4.

The chain couples TRBV28 to TRBJ2-3; no clear D gene. Germline V gives CDR1 MDHEN, CDR2 SYDVKM. CDR3 length: 15 amino acids. Deletions cut 3 bases from V and 2 bases from J, with 12 bases between. The CDR3 spells CASSFLAVNTDTQYF. The CDR3 DNA is TGTGCCAGCAGTTTCTTGGCTGTTAACACAGATACGCAGTATTTT.

The rearrangement joins TRBV5-1 to TRBJ2-3; TRBD1 might be the D (5 bases). Germline CDR1 reads SGHRS; CDR2 reads YFSETQ. The CDR3 is 13 amino acids. The V end was cut by 7 bases, the J end by 3 bases, with 12 bases between. The CDR3: CASAQGPTDTQYF. The CDR3 bases are TGCGCCAGCGCTCAGGGCCCAACAGATACGCAGTATTTT.

This clone has just one count. The chain combines TRBV21-1 with TRBJ2-7; TRBD1, the D gene given by the table, was not confirmed from the DNA. TRBV21-1 is an annotated pseudogene. The CDR3 totals 14 residues. The CDR3 region is CASSKVGHHYEQYF. The CDR3 nucleotides read TGTGCCAGCAGCAAAGTTGGACACCACTACGAGCAGTACTTC.

This sequence joins TRBV28 and TRBJ2-7; no definite D call. V was clipped by 3 bases and J by 5 bases, with 14 bases between them. Germline CDR1 reads MDHEN; CDR2 reads SYDVKM. This CDR3 contains 14 residues. In DNA, the CDR3 is TGTGCCAGCAGTTTTGGGCAGCTTCGGAACGAGCAGTACTTC. The encoded protein is CASSFGQLRNEQYF.

This clone has a single count. This chain connects TRBV5-1 to TRBJ2-1, with D maybe TRBD1 (5 bases). The CDR3 runs to 15 residues. Trimming took off 1 base at V and 3 bases at J, with 11 bases between the two ends. Per the germline V gene, CDR1 is SGHRS and CDR2 is YFSETQ. Here the CDR3 reads CASSLLGANYNEQFF. The CDR3 DNA reads as TGCGCCAGCAGCTTGTTAGGGGCCAACTACAATGAGCAGTTCTTC. The full variable domain, its missing parts supplied by reference TRBV5-1 and TRBJ2-1, is KAGVTQTPRYLIKTRGQQVTLSCSPISGHRSVSWYQQTPGQGLQFLFEYFSETQRNKGNFPGRFSGRQFSNSRSEMNVSTLELGDSALYLCASSLLGANYNEQFFGPGTRLTVL.

The rearrangement joins TRBV18 to TRBJ1-1, with D hard to call. The CDR3 covers 12 residues. Trimming cost V 0 bases and J 8 bases, with 7 bases left between them. In germline, CDR1 is KGHSH, CDR2 LQKENI. The CDR3 nucleotides are TGTGCCAGCTCACCACCTCGGGAAGAAGCTTTCTTT. Its translation is CASSPPREEAFF.

The chain carries TRBV2 and TRBJ2-2; D is perhaps TRBD1 (6 bases). The CDR3 runs to 14 residues. Germline CDR1 is SNHLY and CDR2 is FYNNEI. Trimming left V 6 bases short and J 2 bases short, with 10 bases between. CDR3 sequence (DNA): TGTGCCAGCAGCCGGGACACCAACACCGGGGAGCTGTTTTTT. Protein: CASSRDTNTGELFF.

This chain uses TRBV19 with TRBJ1-1; no clear D gene. Germline CDR1 reads LNHDA; CDR2 reads SQIVND (reference sequence). V lost 6 bases and J 0 bases, leaving 14 bases between the germline ends. The CDR3 loop spans 15 amino acids. In DNA, the CDR3 is TGTGCCAGTAGCCCACTGTTGCTCTTGAACACTGAAGCTTTCTTT. Translated: CASSPLLLLNTEAFF.

V usage is TRBV29-1 and J usage is TRBJ1-2; the D is unclear. Germline V CDR1 and CDR2: SQVTM, ANQGSEA. This CDR3 region has 9 residues. The V and J ends lost 6 bases and 8 bases respectively, with 7 bases between them. In DNA form, the CDR3 reads TGCAGCGTCCCTGGAGGCTACACCTTC. Protein: CSVPGGYTF.

J is TRBJ2-1 and V is TRBV25-1; no firm D call. Trimming cost V 1 base and J 9 bases, with 4 bases left between them. The CDR3 covers 11 residues. Germline-derived CDR1 and CDR2 are MGHDK and SYGVNS. The DNA of the CDR3 is TGTGCCAGCAGTGAATTCCGTGAGCAGTTCTTC. Encoded protein: CASSEFREQFF. Drawing the rest from reference TRBV25-1 and TRBJ2-1, the complete variable domain is EADIYQTPRYLVIGTGKKITLECSQTMGHDKMYWYQQDPGMELHLIHYSYGVNSTEKGDLSSESTVSRIRTEHFPLTLESARPSHTSQYLCASSEFREQFFGPGTRLTVL.

J is TRBJ1-1 and V is TRBV28; D ambiguous. CDR1 MDHEN and CDR2 SYDVKM come from the germline V gene. Trimming pared 6 bases from V and 4 bases from J, leaving 12 bases between. This CDR3 is 13 amino acids long. CDR3 protein: CASSPLRFTEAFF. DNA of the CDR3: TGTGCCAGCAGCCCCCTACGTTTCACTGAAGCTTTCTTT.

The V and J genes are TRBV7-2 and TRBJ1-3; D is uncertain. The CDR3 loop spans 14 amino acids. Trimming removed 6 bases from V and 0 bases from J, with 9 bases in between. Germline CDR1 and CDR2: SGHTA and FQGNSA. CDR3 protein: CASSAGISGNTIYF. CDR3 bases: TGTGCCAGCAGTGCCGGGATCTCTGGAAACACCATATATTTT.

The chain is built from TRBV6-5 and TRBJ2-1; D remains ambiguous. The CDR3 sequence is 11 residues long. The V end lost 5 bases, the J end lost 8 bases, and 7 bases lay between the germline ends. Germline V CDR1 and CDR2: MNHEY, SVGAGI. The CDR3 sequence: CASSGVDEQFF. In DNA form, the CDR3 reads TGTGCCAGCAGTGGGGTCGATGAGCAGTTCTTC.

J is TRBJ2-2 and V is TRBV15, with D possibly TRBD1 on 6 matching bases. Trimming left V 7 bases short and J 1 base short, with 10 bases between. Germline V gene lookup returns CDR1 LNHNV and CDR2 YYDKDF (reference sequence). The CDR3 runs 14 residues. In nucleotides, the CDR3 is TGTGCCACCAACGGCAGGGGGAACACCGGGGAGCTGTTTTTT. It translates to CATNGRGNTGELFF. The full variable domain, in which reference TRBV15 and TRBJ2-2 provide the parts outside the CDR3, is DAMVIQNPRYQVTQFGKPVTLSCSQTLNHNVMYWYQQKSSQAPKLLFHYYDKDFNNEADTPDNFQSRRPNTSFCFLDIRSPGLGDTAMYLCATNGRGNTGELFFGEGSRLTVL.

The chain is built from TRBV27 and TRBJ2-5, with D unresolved. With the DNA end fitting TRBJ2-7 better, the J assignment may be wrong. The CDR3 runs to 15 residues. CDR1 and CDR2 (germline): MNHEY, SMNVEV (reference sequence). The CDR3 nucleotides read TGTGCCAGCAGTTTAATCGGGCAGTCCTCCTACGAGCAGTACTTC. This translates into CASSLIGQSSYEQYF.

The table lists this clone with a few counts. The chain uses TRBV5-1 and TRBJ2-7; the D gene is possibly TRBD1 (6 bases). Germline CDR1 reads SGHRS; CDR2 reads YFSETQ. Deletions cut 4 bases from V and 2 bases from J, with 19 bases between. This CDR3 is 16 amino acids long. The DNA for the CDR3 is TGCGCCAGCAGCCCAACAACAGGGATTCGCACCTACGAGCAGTACTTC. The encoded protein is CASSPTTGIRTYEQYF.

The V call is TRBV28, the J call TRBJ1-2, with D uncertain. The CDR3 runs to 12 residues. Trimming pared 6 bases from V and 8 bases from J, leaving 13 bases between. Germline values: CDR1 MDHEN, CDR2 SYDVKM. For the CDR3, the DNA is TGTGCCAGCAGCCCCGTTACCGGGGGCTACACCTTC. Its protein product is CASSPVTGGYTF.

This chain uses TRBV7-2 with TRBJ1-5, with unresolved D. V was pared by 2 bases and J by 4 bases, with 12 bases between. The CDR3 contains 15 residues. CDR1 SGHTA and CDR2 FQGNSA come from the germline V gene. CDR3 region: CASSLIFQSNQPQHF. The CDR3 DNA sequence: TGTGCCAGCAGCTTAATATTCCAGTCTAATCAGCCCCAGCATTTT.

This clone appeared once. The chain carries TRBV28 and TRBJ1-1, with D unclear. V shed 3 bases and J shed 4 bases, with 3 bases lying between them. This CDR3 spans 11 amino acids. In germline, CDR1 is MDHEN, CDR2 SYDVKM. CDR3 sequence: CASSFRTEAFF. CDR3 DNA sequence: TGTGCCAGCAGTTTTCGCACTGAAGCTTTCTTT.

V gene TRBV6-6 combines with J gene TRBJ2-7; 12 bases map to TRBD2. Germline CDR1 and CDR2: MNHNY and SVGAGI (reference sequence). Trimming at V came to 2 bases and at J to 2 bases, leaving 1 base not matched to a gene. The length of the CDR3 is 15 residues. CDR3 nucleotides: TGTGCCAGCAGTTACGGGACTAGCGGGCCCTACGAGCAGTACTTC. It codes for CASSYGTSGPYEQYF.